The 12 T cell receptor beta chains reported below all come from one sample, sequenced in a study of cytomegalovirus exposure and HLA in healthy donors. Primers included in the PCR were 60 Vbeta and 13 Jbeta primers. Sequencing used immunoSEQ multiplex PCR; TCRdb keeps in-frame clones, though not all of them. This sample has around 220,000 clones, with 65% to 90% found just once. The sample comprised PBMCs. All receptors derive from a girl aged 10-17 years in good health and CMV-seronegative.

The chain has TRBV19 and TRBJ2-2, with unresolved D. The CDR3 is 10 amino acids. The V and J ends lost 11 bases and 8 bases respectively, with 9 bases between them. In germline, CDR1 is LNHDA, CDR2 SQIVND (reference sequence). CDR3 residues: CARSVGELFF. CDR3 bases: TGTGCCCGGTCGGTGGGGGAGCTGTTTTTT.

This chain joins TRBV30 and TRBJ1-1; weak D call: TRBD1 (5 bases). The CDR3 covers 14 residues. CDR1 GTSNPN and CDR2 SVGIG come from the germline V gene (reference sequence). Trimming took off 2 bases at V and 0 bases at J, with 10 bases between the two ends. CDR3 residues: CAWSTGRLNTEAFF. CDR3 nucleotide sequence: TGTGCCTGGAGTACAGGACGTTTGAACACTGAAGCTTTCTTT. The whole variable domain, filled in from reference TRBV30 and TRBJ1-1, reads SQTIHQWPATLVQPVGSPLSLECTVEGTSNPNLYWYRQAAGRGLQLLFYSVGIGQISSEVPQNLSASRPQDRQFILSSKKLLLSDSGFYLCAWSTGRLNTEAFFGQGTRLTVV.

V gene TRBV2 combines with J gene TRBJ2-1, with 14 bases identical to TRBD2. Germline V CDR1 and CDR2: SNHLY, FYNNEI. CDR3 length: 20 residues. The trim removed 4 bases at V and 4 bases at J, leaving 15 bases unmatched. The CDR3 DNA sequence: TGTGCCAGCAGTGCAGCGACCGTAGGGACTAGCGGGGGAGTATACAATGAGCAGTTCTTC. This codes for CASSAATVGTSGGVYNEQFF.

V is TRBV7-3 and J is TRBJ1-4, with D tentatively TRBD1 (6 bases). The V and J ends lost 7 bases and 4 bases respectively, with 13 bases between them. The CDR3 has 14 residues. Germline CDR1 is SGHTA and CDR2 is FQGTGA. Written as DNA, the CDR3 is TGTGCCAGCAACTACAGGGAGGGTAATGAAAAACTGTTTTTT. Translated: CASNYREGNEKLFF.

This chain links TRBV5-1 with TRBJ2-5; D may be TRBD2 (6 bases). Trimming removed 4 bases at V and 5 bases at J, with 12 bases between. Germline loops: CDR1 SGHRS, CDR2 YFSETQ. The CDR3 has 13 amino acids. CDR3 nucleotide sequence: TGCGCCAGCAGCATCGGGACTTGGGAGACCCAGTACTTC. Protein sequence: CASSIGTWETQYF.

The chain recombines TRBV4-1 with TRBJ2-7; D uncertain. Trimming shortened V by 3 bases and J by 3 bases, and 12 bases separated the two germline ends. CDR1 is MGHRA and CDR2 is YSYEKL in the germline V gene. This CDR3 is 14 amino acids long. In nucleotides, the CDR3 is TGCGCCAGCAGCCATCGTCCTACTGACTACGAGCAGTACTTC. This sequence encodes CASSHRPTDYEQYF.

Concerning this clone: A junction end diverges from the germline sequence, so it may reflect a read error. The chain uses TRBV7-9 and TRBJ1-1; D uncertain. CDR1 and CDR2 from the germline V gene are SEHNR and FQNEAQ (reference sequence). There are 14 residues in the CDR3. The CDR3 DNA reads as TGTGCCAGCAGCCGGGAGACCTGGAACACTAAAGCTTTCTTT. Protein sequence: CASSRETWNTKAFF.

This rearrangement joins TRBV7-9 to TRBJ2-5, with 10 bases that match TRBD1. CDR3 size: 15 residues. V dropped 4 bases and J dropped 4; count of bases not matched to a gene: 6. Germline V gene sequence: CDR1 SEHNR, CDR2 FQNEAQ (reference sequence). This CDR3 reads CASSSRTGGVETQYF. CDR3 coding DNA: TGTGCCAGCAGCTCCCGGACAGGGGGGGTAGAGACCCAGTACTTC.

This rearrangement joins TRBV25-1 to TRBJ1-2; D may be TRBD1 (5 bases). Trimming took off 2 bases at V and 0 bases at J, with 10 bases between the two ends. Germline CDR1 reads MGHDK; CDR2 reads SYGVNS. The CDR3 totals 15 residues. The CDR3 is CASSEGAGSNYGYTF. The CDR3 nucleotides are TGTGCCAGCAGTGAAGGGGCAGGGTCTAACTATGGCTACACCTTC.

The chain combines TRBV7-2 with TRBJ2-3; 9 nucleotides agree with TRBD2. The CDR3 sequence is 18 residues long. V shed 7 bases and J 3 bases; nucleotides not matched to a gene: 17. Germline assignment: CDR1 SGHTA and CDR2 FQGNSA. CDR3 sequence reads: CASIHPAGGAKPTDTQYF. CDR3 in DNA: TGTGCCAGCATCCATCCCGCGGGAGGGGCGAAGCCAACAGATACGCAGTATTTT.

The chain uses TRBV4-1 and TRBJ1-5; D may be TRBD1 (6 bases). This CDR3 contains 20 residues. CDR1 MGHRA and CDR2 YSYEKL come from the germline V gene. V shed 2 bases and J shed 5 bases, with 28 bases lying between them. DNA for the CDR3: TGCGCCAGCAGCCAAAGCGGGGTCCGGGACACCAGGGATGCGGATCAGCCCCAGCATTTT. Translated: CASSQSGVRDTRDADQPQHF.

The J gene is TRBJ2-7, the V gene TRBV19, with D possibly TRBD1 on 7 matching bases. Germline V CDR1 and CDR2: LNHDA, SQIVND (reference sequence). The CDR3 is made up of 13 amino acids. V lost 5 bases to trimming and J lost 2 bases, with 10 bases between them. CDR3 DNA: TGTGCCAGTAGTCAGGGGGGCGCCTACGAGCAGTACTTC. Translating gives CASSQGGAYEQYF.